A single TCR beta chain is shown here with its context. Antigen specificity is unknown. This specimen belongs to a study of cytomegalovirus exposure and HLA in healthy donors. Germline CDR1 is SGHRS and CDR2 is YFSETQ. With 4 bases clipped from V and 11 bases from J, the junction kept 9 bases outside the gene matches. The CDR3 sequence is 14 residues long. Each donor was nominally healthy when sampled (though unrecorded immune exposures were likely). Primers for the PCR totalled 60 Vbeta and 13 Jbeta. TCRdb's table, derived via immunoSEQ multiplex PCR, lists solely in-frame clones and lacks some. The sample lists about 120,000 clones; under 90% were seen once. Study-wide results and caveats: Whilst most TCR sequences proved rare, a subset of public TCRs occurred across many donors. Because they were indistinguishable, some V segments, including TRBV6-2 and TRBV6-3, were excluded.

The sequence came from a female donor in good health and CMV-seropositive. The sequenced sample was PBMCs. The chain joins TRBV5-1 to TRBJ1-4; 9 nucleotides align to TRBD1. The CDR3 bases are TGCGCCAGCAGCCTGGGACAGGGATCGGACAAACTGTTTTTT. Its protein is CASSLGQGSDKLFF.